This T cell receptor beta chain was sequenced during a study of blood T cells in healthy people across ages. Notes on the study in general: The unsorted PBMCs prevented any conclusive comparison of naive versus antigen-experienced cells. Versus aged donors, long-lived donors had higher diversity and more naive CD4+ cells. With naive T cell percentage, TCR beta diversity showed a strong correlation. Per-million-T-cell TCR beta diversity fell roughly linearly with age.

Germline V gene data show CDR1 as MNHEY and CDR2 as SMNVEV (reference sequence). The junction had 5 bases not matched to a gene; V was cut back by 3 bases and J by 7 bases. The CDR3 loop spans 15 amino acids. This clonotype has more than one count but fewer than ten. Its antigen is unknown. Together with a sample-barcoded 5' primer, a J-beta primer mix was included in a second PCR lasting about 7 to 11 cycles. Using its own MiXCR run on the 5' RACE reads, TCRdb lists one record per CDR3 protein. The table has hundreds of thousands of distinct CDR3 sequences, around 38% seen once; the top ten hold around 30%.

The chain is built from TRBV27 and TRBJ2-1; 11 nucleotides match TRBD2. This receptor was obtained from a man at least 80 years old in good health. The sequencing input was blood. The CDR3 bases are TGTGCCAGCAGTTTCCTAGCGGGGGGCAGTAATGAGCAGTTCTTC. Translation gives CASSFLAGGSNEQFF.